This entry lists 7 T cell receptor beta chains sequenced from one sample in a study of cytomegalovirus exposure and HLA in healthy donors. Use of 60 Vbeta and 13 Jbeta primers characterized the PCR. Generated by immunoSEQ multiplex PCR, the TCRdb table keeps only in-frame clones and is missing some. The table shows around 140,000 clones, with around 72% occurring only once. Input material: PBMCs. Every receptor here comes from a man aged 45-65 years in good health and CMV-seropositive.

The V and J genes are TRBV29-1 and TRBJ2-1; weak D call: TRBD2 (7 bases). With 7 bases removed from V and 6 bases from J, the gap between germline ends came to 10 bases. The CDR3 contains 11 residues. The germline V gene encodes CDR1 SQVTM and CDR2 ANQGSEA. The CDR3 DNA reads as TGCAGCGAGGGGGGGCCCAATGAGCAGTTCTTC. Its translation is CSEGGPNEQFF.

J is TRBJ1-1 and V is TRBV29-1; D is unresolved. The CDR3 length is 13 residues. Trimming cost V 7 bases and J 4 bases, with 16 bases left between them. Per germline, CDR1 SQVTM and CDR2 ANQGSEA. The CDR3 DNA reads as TGCAGCGCAGCGGCCCAGACTGTCACTGAAGCTTTCTTT. Its translation: CSAAAQTVTEAFF.

This chain joins TRBV7-8 and TRBJ2-4, with 11 bases identical to TRBD2. J was trimmed by 6 bases and V by 0 bases; bases with no gene match: 4. This CDR3 contains 16 residues. Germline CDR1 and CDR2: SGHVS and FQNEAQ. CDR3 sequence: CASSLARTSGLNIQYF. The CDR3 DNA follows: TGTGCCAGCAGCTTAGCCAGGACTAGCGGGCTAAACATTCAGTACTTC.

J is TRBJ1-1 and V is TRBV5-1; D may be TRBD1 (5 bases). The CDR3 has 15 residues. Per germline, CDR1 SGHRS and CDR2 YFSETQ. V dropped 2 bases and J dropped 5 bases, with 16 bases sitting between them. The CDR3 reads CASSFIGEGATEAFF. The CDR3 DNA sequence: TGCGCCAGCAGCTTTATAGGGGAAGGAGCAACTGAAGCTTTCTTT.

Turning to this clone: Other DNA sequences from this sample encode an identical CDR3 as well. This rearrangement joins TRBV19 to TRBJ2-5; 12 bases align to TRBD1. Germline V lookup: CDR1 LNHDA, CDR2 SQIVND (reference sequence). V was pared by 2 bases and J by 2 bases, with 3 bases of the junction left unmatched. The CDR3 is 16 residues long. CDR3 nucleotide sequence: TGTGCCAGTAGTATATCGGGACAGGGGGCTCAAGAGACCCAGTACTTC. It encodes CASSISGQGAQETQYF.

The CDR3 loop is CASSGLRTGFAKLFF. As DNA, the CDR3 is TGTGCCAGCAGTGGGTTACGGACAGGGTTTGCAAAACTGTTTTTT. This chain connects TRBV6-1 to TRBJ1-4, with 8 positions matching TRBD1. CDR1 is MNHNS, CDR2 SASEGT, per germline. V dropped 4 bases and J dropped 10; count of bases not matched to a gene: 11. CDR3 length: 15 amino acids.

V is TRBV15 and J is TRBJ1-3; D gene unclear. Germline V gene sequence: CDR1 LNHNV, CDR2 YYDKDF (reference sequence). This CDR3 has 15 residues. V was cut by 0 bases and J by 2 bases, with 8 bases left in between. As DNA, the CDR3 is TGTGCCACCAGCAGAGAGAGGGTAGCTGGAAACACCATATATTTT. Protein: CATSRERVAGNTIYF.